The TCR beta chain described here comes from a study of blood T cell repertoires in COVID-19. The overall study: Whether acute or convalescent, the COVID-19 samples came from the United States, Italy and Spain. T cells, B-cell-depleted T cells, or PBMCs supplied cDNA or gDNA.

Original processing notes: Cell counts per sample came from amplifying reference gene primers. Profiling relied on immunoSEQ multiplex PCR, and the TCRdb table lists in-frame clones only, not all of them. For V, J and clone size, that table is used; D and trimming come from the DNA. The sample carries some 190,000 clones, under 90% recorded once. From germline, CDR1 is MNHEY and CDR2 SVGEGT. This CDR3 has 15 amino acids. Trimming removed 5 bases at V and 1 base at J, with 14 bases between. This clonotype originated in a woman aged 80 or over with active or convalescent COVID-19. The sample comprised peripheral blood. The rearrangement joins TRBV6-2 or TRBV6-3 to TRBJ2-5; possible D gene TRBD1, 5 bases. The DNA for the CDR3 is TGTGCCAGCAGTCCAATCCAGGGATCCCAAGAGACCCAGTACTTC. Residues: CASSPIQGSQETQYF.